This T cell receptor beta chain was found in a study of tumor-infiltrating lymphocytes in primary liver carcinoma. Both RNA and DNA were isolated together from roughly 20-30 mg of bulk tissue that had not been sorted. Primary liver carcinoma, confirmed by histopathology, was surgically resected. The CDR3 contains 19 residues. Germline values: CDR1 LGHNA, CDR2 YSLEER. TCR beta cDNA was prepared out of roughly 490 ng total RNA by means of a constant-region primer. ARM-PCR, slightly modified, supplied the TCR beta libraries through three nested multiplex PCR rounds. A C-beta reverse primer was combined with TRBV1-TRBV30 forward primers in the first two PCR rounds, and each round had about 10 cycles. TCRdb reprocessed the multiplex PCR reads via MiXCR and lists one record per CDR3 protein. Among approximately 46,000 distinct CDR3 sequences listed, approximately 82% were seen once. The study's findings and limits: Tumors had a significantly higher top-250-clone fraction than blood (p = 0.039).

On this clonotype itself: Its antigen is not known. At one boundary the junction diverges from the germline segment, which might be a read error.

This chain connects TRBV4-3 to TRBJ2-6; perhaps D is TRBD1 or TRBD2 (5 bases each). Sequences were obtained from tumor-adjacent normal liver tissue. The origin of this receptor is a woman aged 25 to 39 with primary liver carcinoma and hepatitis B virus infection. The CDR3 here is CASSQESSEIGYGANVLTF. For the CDR3, the DNA is TGCGCAAGCAGCCAAGAGAGTAGCGAGATAGGCTATGGGGCCAACGTCCTAACTTTC.